Listed here is a single T cell receptor beta chain. This specimen belongs to a study of blood T cells in healthy people across ages. Alongside a J-beta primer mix, a sample-barcoded 5' primer served in a second PCR lasting about 7 to 11 cycles. TCRdb recomputed calls from the 5' RACE reads with MiXCR, one row per CDR3 protein. The sample consists of about 1 million distinct CDR3 sequences, under 45% of them appearing once. Each sample yielded at least 5 micrograms of PBMC total RNA. Trimming left V 5 bases short and J 2 bases short, with 16 bases between. This CDR3 comprises 15 residues. Germline-derived CDR1 and CDR2 are SEHNR and FQNEAQ (reference sequence).

J is TRBJ2-7 and V is TRBV7-9, with D possibly TRBD2 on 7 matching bases. Source material: blood. This clonotype originated in a woman aged 55-69 years in good health. The CDR3 reads CASSGTRGGAYEQYF. The CDR3 DNA follows: TGTGCCAGCAGCGGAACCAGGGGAGGGGCCTACGAGCAGTACTTC.